A selection of T cell receptor beta chains follows, all from one sample in a study of cytomegalovirus exposure and HLA in healthy donors. Assay used: immunoSEQ multiplex PCR; TCRdb lists only in-frame clones, some missing. The sample lists around 110,000 clones, around two thirds occurring once. Sequenced material: PBMCs. Every receptor here comes from a woman between 40 and 55 years old in good health and CMV-seropositive. Both conserved end residues are part of each CDR3. The D gene is left open where the match is weak. The listing skips clone size in some rows; elsewhere it reads once, few, many or a size class.

cdr3_nt cdr3_aa j_call v_call d_call clone_size
TGTGCCACCAGCAGAGATCGGGAGGGAGGGTCTGACATTCAGTACTTC CATSRDREGGSDIQYF TRBJ2-4 TRBV15 TRBD2 few
TGTGCCAGTAGTATAGCGGAGGGCCCCACTGAAGCTTTCTTT CASSIAEGPTEAFF TRBJ1-1 TRBV19 NA NA
TGTGCCAGCAGCTCCCCCGGGGGCTACAATGAGCAGTTCTTC CASSSPGGYNEQFF TRBJ2-1 TRBV5-6 NA NA
TGTGCCAGCAGCCAAGCGGAGGGGCGAGCCCAGCATTTT CASSQAEGRAQHF TRBJ1-5 TRBV14 NA NA
TGTGCCTGGAAGGACTCTGGAGACACCATATATTTT CAWKDSGDTIYF TRBJ1-3 TRBV30 NA NA
TGTGCCAGCAGTTTCGGAGGACCTGGGCAGTACTTC CASSFGGPGQYF TRBJ2-5 TRBV28 NA NA
TGTGCCAGCAGTTCTTCTCTAGCGGGAGTTGAGACCCAGTACTTC CASSSSLAGVETQYF TRBJ2-5 TRBV9 TRBD2 NA
TGTGCCAGCAGTAGCCCCGGGAGACGTGAGCAGTTCTTC CASSSPGRREQFF TRBJ2-1 TRBV25-1 NA few
TGTGCCAGCTCACCGTCGGGACAGGGAAATAATGAGCAGTTCTTC CASSPSGQGNNEQFF TRBJ2-1 TRBV18 TRBD1 few
TGTGCCATCACCAGGACAGAGAACACTGAAGCTTTCTTT CAITRTENTEAFF TRBJ1-1 TRBV10-3 NA once
TGTTCCAGCAGCTTGCATAGCGGGGTAAGCGAGCAGTACTTC CSSSLHSGVSEQYF TRBJ2-7 TRBV7-9 TRBD2 NA
TGTGCCAGCAGTCCAACTTGGAGCTCTGGGGCCAACGTCCTGACTTTC CASSPTWSSGANVLTF TRBJ2-6 TRBV2 NA few
TGTGCCAGCAGTGCTGACAGGGAAAATGAAAAACTGTTTTTT CASSADRENEKLFF TRBJ1-4 TRBV27 TRBD1 NA
TGTGCCAGCAGGTCAATAGAAACGACAGGGGAGTTTGAAAAACTGTTTTTT CASRSIETTGEFEKLFF TRBJ1-4 TRBV28 TRBD1 few
TGTGCCAGCAGTGAAGCATGGACAGTCAAGGGAGAAAAACTGTTTTTT CASSEAWTVKGEKLFF TRBJ1-4 TRBV6-1 NA NA
TGTGCCAGCAGTTTAATGGCAGGGAATGGCTACACCTTC CASSLMAGNGYTF TRBJ1-2 TRBV27 NA NA
TGTGCCAGTAGTATAGTGGAAGGGGGCAGGTGGAACGAGCAGTACTTC CASSIVEGGRWNEQYF TRBJ2-7 TRBV19 TRBD1 NA
TGTGCCAGCAGCTTAGTTCGGAACACCGGGGAGCTGTTTTTT CASSLVRNTGELFF TRBJ2-2 TRBV7-9 NA NA
TGTGCCAGCAGTGAATGGGGGCGCGGAGGCTCACCCCTCCACTTT CASSEWGRGGSPLHF TRBJ1-6 TRBV6-1 NA once
TGTGCCAGCTCAACCTCGGGACAGGTCTCCTACGAGCAGTACTTC CASSTSGQVSYEQYF TRBJ2-7 TRBV18 TRBD1 NA
TGTGCCGGTCCGGGACAGGGAAGAAACGAGCAGTACTTC CAGPGQGRNEQYF TRBJ2-7 TRBV4-2 TRBD1 NA
TGCGCCAGCAGTCATCACAGGCTAACCTACGAGCAGTACTTC CASSHHRLTYEQYF TRBJ2-7 TRBV23-1 NA NA
TGTGCCAGCAGGAGAGGCTTACCGAACACTGAAGCTTTCTTT CASRRGLPNTEAFF TRBJ1-1 TRBV11-3 NA NA
TGTGCCTGGAGTGTACCGGGCAGGGAGGAGTATGGCTACACCTTC CAWSVPGREEYGYTF TRBJ1-2 TRBV30 NA NA
TGTGCCAGCAGCCCCTTGAGGGCTAGCGAACAACAATACACAGATACGCAGTATTTT CASSPLRASEQQYTDTQYF TRBJ2-3 TRBV7-9 NA NA
TGTGCCACCAGCCCGGACACGGGAAACACCATATATTTT CATSPDTGNTIYF TRBJ1-3 TRBV15 NA NA
TGTGCCAGCAGTCGGACAGGGGGAACTCAGCCCCAGCATTTT CASSRTGGTQPQHF TRBJ1-5 TRBV9 TRBD1 once
TGTGCCAGCAGTGAACAGGGGGGCTCCTACAATAAGCAGTTCTTC CASSEQGGSYNKQFF TRBJ2-1 TRBV6-1 NA NA
TGTGCCACCAGGGTTAGCGCGTCCAATGAGCAGTTCTTC CATRVSASNEQFF TRBJ2-1 TRBV15 NA NA
TGTGCCAGCAGTTATGATGGGCAGGGGGCTTCACCCCTCCACTTT CASSYDGQGASPLHF TRBJ1-6 TRBV6-6 TRBD1 NA
TGTGCCAGCAGCGCGCAGGGGGTCGGCAATCAGCCCCAGCATTTT CASSAQGVGNQPQHF TRBJ1-5 TRBV7-9 TRBD1 NA
TGTGCCAGCAGTCGGACTAGCGGGAGTTTCTACGAGCAGTACTTC CASSRTSGSFYEQYF TRBJ2-7 TRBV6-5 TRBD2 NA
TGCGCCAGCAGCTTGGGGGGGGGAGAGGAGACCCAGTACTTC CASSLGGGEETQYF TRBJ2-5 TRBV5-1 TRBD2 NA
TGTGCCAGCAGCTTGGGAGCGGGGGGAGGGGAGACCCAGTACTTC CASSLGAGGGETQYF TRBJ2-5 TRBV7-9 TRBD2 few
TGTGCCAGCAGTTATGGTCCGGGCTCCTACGAGCAGTACTTC CASSYGPGSYEQYF TRBJ2-7 TRBV6-5 NA NA
TGTGCCTGGAAAGGATCGGGCAGGGCTAACTATGGCTACACCTTC CAWKGSGRANYGYTF TRBJ1-2 TRBV30 NA NA
TGTGCCAGCAGCGTAGACGGTTGGGAGACCCAGTACTTC CASSVDGWETQYF TRBJ2-5 TRBV9 NA NA
TGTGCCAGCAGCTTGCGTAACAGGCAGAACACTGAAGCTTTCTTT CASSLRNRQNTEAFF TRBJ1-1 TRBV13 NA few
TGTGCCAGCAGCCAAGGTCGGGACTACCTCACAGATACGCAGTATTTT CASSQGRDYLTDTQYF TRBJ2-3 TRBV14 TRBD2 NA
TGTGCCAGCAGTCCCCACAACCCAGGCAGCATGAACACTGAAGCTTTCTTT CASSPHNPGSMNTEAFF TRBJ1-1 TRBV2 NA NA
TGTGCCAGCAGCGTGGGTGTGGGACAGGGAGTATATGGCTACACCTTC CASSVGVGQGVYGYTF TRBJ1-2 TRBV9 TRBD1 NA
TGTGCCAGTAGTATTAGAGGCCAGCCCCAGCATTTT CASSIRGQPQHF TRBJ1-5 TRBV19 NA NA
TGTGCCAGCAGCTTCGGCAGGGCCAGCTCCTACGAGCAGTACTTC CASSFGRASSYEQYF TRBJ2-7 TRBV11-3 NA NA
TGTGCCAGCAGCATCCACCGGGACTCTAACACCGGGGAGCTGTTTTTT CASSIHRDSNTGELFF TRBJ2-2 TRBV21-1 NA once
TGTGCCAGCAGCCACGGGGGAGGAAAAGCCTATGGCTACACCTTC CASSHGGGKAYGYTF TRBJ1-2 TRBV7-8 NA NA
TGTGCCAGCAGTGAACTAGCGGTGAACACCGGGGAGCTGTTTTTT CASSELAVNTGELFF TRBJ2-2 TRBV2 TRBD2 few
TGTGCCAGCAGCCATCGGACAGGGGAAGAGGAGACCCAGTACTTC CASSHRTGEEETQYF TRBJ2-5 TRBV4-2 TRBD1 NA
TGTGCCAGCAGCTTATACCCCGGGAGTACCTACGAGCAGTACTTC CASSLYPGSTYEQYF TRBJ2-7 TRBV7-6 NA NA
TGTTCCAGCAGCTTAGATGGGGGGGCATCGATCTTC CSSSLDGGASIF TRBJ2-1 TRBV7-9 NA NA
TGTGCCAGCAGCGTAGACCCCTCGCGCACTGAAGCTTTCTTT CASSVDPSRTEAFF TRBJ1-1 TRBV9 NA NA